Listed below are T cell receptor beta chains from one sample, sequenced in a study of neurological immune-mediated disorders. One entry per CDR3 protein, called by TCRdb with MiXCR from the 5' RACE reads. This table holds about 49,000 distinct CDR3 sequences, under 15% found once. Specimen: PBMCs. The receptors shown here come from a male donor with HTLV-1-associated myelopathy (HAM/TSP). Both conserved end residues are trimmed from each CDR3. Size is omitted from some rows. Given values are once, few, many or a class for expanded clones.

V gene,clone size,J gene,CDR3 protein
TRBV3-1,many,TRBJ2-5,ASSQNLAGGAKTQY
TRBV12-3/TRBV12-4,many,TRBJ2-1,ASSLAGAQRNEQF
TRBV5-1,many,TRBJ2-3,ASSLSLPQDTQY
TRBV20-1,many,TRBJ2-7,SGTGGYEQY
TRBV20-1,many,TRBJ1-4,SAGETGLGEKLF
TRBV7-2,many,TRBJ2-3,ASSLVGTGRTDTQY
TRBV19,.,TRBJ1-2,ASTLQTGTGYT
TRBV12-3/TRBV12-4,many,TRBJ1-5,ASLGGGGQPQH
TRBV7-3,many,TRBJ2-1,ASSPNPVAGGLNEQF
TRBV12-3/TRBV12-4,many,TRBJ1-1,ASIQDRNTEAF
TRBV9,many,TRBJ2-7,ASGRGPGEQY
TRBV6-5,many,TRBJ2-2,ASRPGHANTGELF
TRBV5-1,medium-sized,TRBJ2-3,ASSLAPSSGTDTQY
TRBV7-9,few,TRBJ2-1,ASSLGDYYEQC
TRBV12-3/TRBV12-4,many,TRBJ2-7,ASSLGDRTYEQY
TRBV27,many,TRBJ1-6,ASSWSGDSPLH
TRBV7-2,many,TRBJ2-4,ASSLNLGARD
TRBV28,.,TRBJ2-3,ASSYAGAGGDTQY
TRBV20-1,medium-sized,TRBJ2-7,SAIQVSGGDEQY
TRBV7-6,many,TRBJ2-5,ASSLAGRTQY
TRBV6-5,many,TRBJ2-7,ASAGQAHTEQY
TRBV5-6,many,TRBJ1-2,ASSSPGTRWMDFT